One T cell receptor (beta chain) is described in this entry. The antigen is not known. Trimming removed 4 bases from V and 9 bases from J, with 15 bases in between. The CDR3 spans 12 residues. In germline, CDR1 is SQVTM, CDR2 ANQGSEA. This record belongs to a study of T cells after posttransplantation cyclophosphamide. General study points: Skin or GI-infiltrating T cells shared few TRB sequences with blood. Recipient CMV seropositivity and CMV reactivation strongly tracked TRB clonality.

Profiling relied on immunoSEQ multiplex PCR, and the TCRdb table lists in-frame clones only, not all of them. Observed in the sample are some 35,000 clones, none of them singletons. Specimen: PBMCs. This rearrangement joins TRBV29-1 to TRBJ1-1, with TRBD1 as a possible D gene (5 bases). This receptor was obtained from a man under 40 in good health and a related stem cell transplant donor. The CDR3 nucleotides are TGCAGCGTTGCCGGGCTAGGGACTCAAGCTTTCTTT. It yields the protein CSVAGLGTQAFF.